The clone carrying this TCR beta chain has only a few counts. Its antigen remains unidentified. These data belong to a study of PD-1 blockade in mismatch repair-deficient tumors. General study results and limits: After pembrolizumab, tumor-resident clones rose rapidly, then generally contracted before radiologic responses.

Assay used: immunoSEQ multiplex PCR; TCRdb lists only in-frame clones, some missing. The sample includes over 30,000 clones, more than 70% of them seen just once. PCR or immunohistochemistry showed mismatch repair deficiency in every enrolled patient. This CDR3 spans 15 amino acids. CDR1 and CDR2 (germline): LNHDA, SQIVND (reference sequence). The J segment lost 3 bases and the V segment lost 5 bases, leaving 6 bases of the junction unmatched. This receptor was obtained from an adult with mismatch repair-deficient cancer. The chain links TRBV19 to TRBJ2-7; 11 bases line up with TRBD2. The starting material was PBMCs, obtained 6 to 7 weeks after starting pembrolizumab. CDR3 nucleotide sequence: TGTGCCAGTAGTCGGCAACTAGCGGGAGACTACGAGCAGTACTTC. Its protein is CASSRQLAGDYEQYF.